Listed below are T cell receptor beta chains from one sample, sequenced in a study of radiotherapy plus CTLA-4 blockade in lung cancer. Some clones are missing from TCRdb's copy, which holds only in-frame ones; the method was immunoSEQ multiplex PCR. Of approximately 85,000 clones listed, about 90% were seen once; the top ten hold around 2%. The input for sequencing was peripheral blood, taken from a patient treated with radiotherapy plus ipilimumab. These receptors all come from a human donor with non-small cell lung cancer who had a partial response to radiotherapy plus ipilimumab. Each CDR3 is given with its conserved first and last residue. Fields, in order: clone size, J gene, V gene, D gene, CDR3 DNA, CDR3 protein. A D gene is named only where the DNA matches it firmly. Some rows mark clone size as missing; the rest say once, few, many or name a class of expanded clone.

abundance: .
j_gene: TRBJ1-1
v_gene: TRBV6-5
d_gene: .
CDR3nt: TGTGCCAGCAGTTATGGAGGGTCGCGGGACACTGAAGCTTTCTTT
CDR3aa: CASSYGGSRDTEAFF

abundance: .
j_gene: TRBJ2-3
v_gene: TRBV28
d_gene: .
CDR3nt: TGTGCCAGCAGTCCCCTCGTAGATACGCAGTATTTT
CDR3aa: CASSPLVDTQYF

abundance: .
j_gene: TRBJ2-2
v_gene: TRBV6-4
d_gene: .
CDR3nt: TGTGCCAGCAGTGACAGGAGCCCCTTAATCCGACAGGGTCGGAGGGGGATGGGCGGGGAGCTGTTTTTT
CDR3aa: CASSDRSPLIRQGRRGMGGELFF

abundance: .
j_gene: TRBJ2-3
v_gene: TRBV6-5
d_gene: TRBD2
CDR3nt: TGTGCCAGCAGTTATGGGCTAGCGGGAGTATGGGATACGCAGTATTTT
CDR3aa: CASSYGLAGVWDTQYF

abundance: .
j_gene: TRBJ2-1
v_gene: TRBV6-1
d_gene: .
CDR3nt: TGTGCCAGCAGTGAAGCACGGGACATCATCTACAATGAGCAGTTCTTC
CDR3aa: CASSEARDIIYNEQFF

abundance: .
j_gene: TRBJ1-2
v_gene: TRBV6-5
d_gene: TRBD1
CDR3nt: TGTGCCAGCAGTTACGCGGACAGGGGCGCCGATGGCTACACCTTC
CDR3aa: CASSYADRGADGYTF

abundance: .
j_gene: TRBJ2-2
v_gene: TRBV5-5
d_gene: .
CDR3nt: TGTGCCAGCAGCCCTGGCGGGGGCCTTACCGGGGAGCTGTTTTTT
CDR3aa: CASSPGGGLTGELFF

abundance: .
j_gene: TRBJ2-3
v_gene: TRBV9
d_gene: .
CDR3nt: TGTGCCAGCAGCCCCCACCAAGGCGGACTAGGGGGTACGCAGTATTTT
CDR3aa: CASSPHQGGLGGTQYF

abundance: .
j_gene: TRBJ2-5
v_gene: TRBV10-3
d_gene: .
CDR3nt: TGTGCCATCAGTGAGGGTTTAGGTGGAGCTTCAGAGACCCAGTACTTC
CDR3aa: CAISEGLGGASETQYF

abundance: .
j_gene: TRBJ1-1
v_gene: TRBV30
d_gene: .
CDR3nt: TGTGCCTGGAGTGTGATCCAGGGCAGTGAAGCTTTCTTT
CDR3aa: CAWSVIQGSEAFF

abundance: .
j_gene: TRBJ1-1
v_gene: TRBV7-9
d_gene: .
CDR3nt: TGTGCCAGCAGTGACTCTTGGAACACTGAAGCTTTCTTT
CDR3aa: CASSDSWNTEAFF

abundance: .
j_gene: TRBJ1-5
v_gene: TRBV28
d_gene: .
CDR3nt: TGTGCCAGCAGCGCTCTACAGGGATTTAGTCAGCCCCAGCATTTT
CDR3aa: CASSALQGFSQPQHF

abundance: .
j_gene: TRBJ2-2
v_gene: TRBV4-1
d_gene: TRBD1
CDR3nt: TGCGCCAGCAGCCAGAACAGGGGGAACACCGGGGAGCTGTTTTTT
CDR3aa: CASSQNRGNTGELFF

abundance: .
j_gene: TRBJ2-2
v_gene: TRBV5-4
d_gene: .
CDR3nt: TGTGCCAGCAGCTTGGCCCTGGAGCGGAGTACCGGGGAGCTGTTTTTT
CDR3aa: CASSLALERSTGELFF

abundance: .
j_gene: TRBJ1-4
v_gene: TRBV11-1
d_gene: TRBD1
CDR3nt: TGTGCCAGCAGCTCCGGGACAGATAATGAAAAACTGTTTTTT
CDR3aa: CASSSGTDNEKLFF

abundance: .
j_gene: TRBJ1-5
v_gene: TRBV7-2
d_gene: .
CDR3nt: TGTGCCAGCAGCTTAGCGCTCAGGGCAAATCAGCCCCAGCATTTT
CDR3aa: CASSLALRANQPQHF

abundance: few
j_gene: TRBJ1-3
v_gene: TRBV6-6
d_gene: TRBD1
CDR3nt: TGTGCCAGCTCCCCCAAGGGACAGAAGGGGAACACCATATATTTT
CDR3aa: CASSPKGQKGNTIYF

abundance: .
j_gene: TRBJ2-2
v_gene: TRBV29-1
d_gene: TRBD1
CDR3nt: TGCAGCGTCTTAGGACAGGGTTCCACCGGGGAGCTGTTTTTT
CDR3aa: CSVLGQGSTGELFF

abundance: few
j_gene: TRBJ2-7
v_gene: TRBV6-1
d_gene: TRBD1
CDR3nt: TGTGCCAGCAGTGTAGGGACAGGGGCCTACGAGCAGTACTTC
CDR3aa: CASSVGTGAYEQYF

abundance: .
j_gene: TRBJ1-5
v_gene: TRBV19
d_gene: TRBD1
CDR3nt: TGTGCCAGTAGTAAAGACTGGGACAGGGATCAGCCCCAGCATTTT
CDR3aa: CASSKDWDRDQPQHF

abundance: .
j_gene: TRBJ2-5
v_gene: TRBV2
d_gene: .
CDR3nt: TGTGCCAGCAGTCTTAACAGGGGGGGCGAACAAGAGACCCAGTACTTC
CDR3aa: CASSLNRGGEQETQYF

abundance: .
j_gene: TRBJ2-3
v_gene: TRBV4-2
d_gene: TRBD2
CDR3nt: TGTGCCAGCAGCCAAGATCGGGCTAGCGGGGGGGGGAGGGATACGCAGTATTTT
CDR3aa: CASSQDRASGGGRDTQYF

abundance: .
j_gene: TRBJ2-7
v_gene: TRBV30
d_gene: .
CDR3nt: TGTGCCTGGAGTGTAAGGGATACGGGGGAGCAGTACTTC
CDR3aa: CAWSVRDTGEQYF

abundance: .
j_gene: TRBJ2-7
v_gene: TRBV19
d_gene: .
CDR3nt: TGTGCCAGTAGTCGATTCCGTCGGAGCGATCCCAACGAGCAGTACTTC
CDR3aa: CASSRFRRSDPNEQYF

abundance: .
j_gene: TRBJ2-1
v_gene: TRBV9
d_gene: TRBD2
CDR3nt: TGTGCCAGCAGGACTAGCGGGGACAATGAGCAGTTCTTC
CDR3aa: CASRTSGDNEQFF

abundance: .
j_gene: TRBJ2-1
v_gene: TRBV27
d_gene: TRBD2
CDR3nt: TGTGCCAGCAGTGCGCCGGGACTAGCGGGAGCTGAGCAGTTCTTC
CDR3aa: CASSAPGLAGAEQFF

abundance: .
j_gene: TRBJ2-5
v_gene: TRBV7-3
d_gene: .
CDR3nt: TGTGCCAGCAGCCGGGGCCTTTCGGCGGGGCACCTGGAGACCCAGTACTTC
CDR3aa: CASSRGLSAGHLETQYF

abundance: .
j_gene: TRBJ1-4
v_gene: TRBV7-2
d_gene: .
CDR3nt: TGTGCCAGCAGCTTAGCGGGCAGGGCAGGAGAAAAACTGTTTTTT
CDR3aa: CASSLAGRAGEKLFF

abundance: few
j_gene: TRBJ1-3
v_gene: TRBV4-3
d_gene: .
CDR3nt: TGCGCCAGCAGCCAAGTATCAGGGCCTGGAAACACCATATATTTT
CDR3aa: CASSQVSGPGNTIYF

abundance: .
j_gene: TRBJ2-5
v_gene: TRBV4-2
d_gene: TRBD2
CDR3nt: TGTGCCAGCAGCCAAGAGACTAGCGGTTCCCCGTGGGAGACCCAGTACTTC
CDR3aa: CASSQETSGSPWETQYF

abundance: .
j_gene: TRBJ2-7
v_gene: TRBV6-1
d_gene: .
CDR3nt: TGTGCCAGCAACGAACTCTCCTACGAGCAGTACTTC
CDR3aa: CASNELSYEQYF

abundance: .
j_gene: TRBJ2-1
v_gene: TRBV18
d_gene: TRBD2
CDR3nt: TGTGCCAGCTCACCAGGGGGGGTAGGTGAGCAGTTCTTC
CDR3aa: CASSPGGVGEQFF

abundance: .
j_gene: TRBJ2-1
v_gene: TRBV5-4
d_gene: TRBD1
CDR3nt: TGTGCCAGCAGCTTCCCCGGGACAGGGGTTTCCAATGAGCAGTTCTTC
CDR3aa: CASSFPGTGVSNEQFF

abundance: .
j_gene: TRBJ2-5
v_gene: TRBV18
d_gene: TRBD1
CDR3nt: TGTGCCAGCTCACGACCGGGACAGCAAGAGACCCAGTACTTC
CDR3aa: CASSRPGQQETQYF

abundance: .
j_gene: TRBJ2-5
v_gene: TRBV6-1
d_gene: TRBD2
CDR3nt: TGTGCCAGCAGAGCCGGGACTACCCAAGAGACCCAGTACTTC
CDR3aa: CASRAGTTQETQYF

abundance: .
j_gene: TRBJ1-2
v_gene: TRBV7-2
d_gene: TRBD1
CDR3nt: TGTGCCAGCTCAGGACCGGGACAGGGCTTTCCCTATGGCTACACCTTC
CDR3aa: CASSGPGQGFPYGYTF

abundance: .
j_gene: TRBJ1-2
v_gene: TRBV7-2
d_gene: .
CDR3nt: TGTGCCAGCAGCCTTGGTCGGGAGGAGATCTATGGCTACACCTTC
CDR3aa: CASSLGREEIYGYTF

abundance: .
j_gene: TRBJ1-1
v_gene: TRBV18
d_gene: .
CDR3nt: TGTGCCAGCTCACCAGGGGGCACGAACACTGAAGCTTTCTTT
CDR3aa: CASSPGGTNTEAFF

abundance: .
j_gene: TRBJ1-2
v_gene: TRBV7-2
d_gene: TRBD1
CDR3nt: TGTGCCAGCAGCCCGATGGCCCCGGGACAGGGGGGGGGCTACACCTTC
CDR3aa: CASSPMAPGQGGGYTF

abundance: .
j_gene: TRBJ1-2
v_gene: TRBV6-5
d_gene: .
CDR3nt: TGTGCCAGCAGCCCCCCCACGGTCGCCGGCTACACCTTC
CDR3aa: CASSPPTVAGYTF

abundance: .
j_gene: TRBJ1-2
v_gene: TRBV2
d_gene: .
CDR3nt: TGTGCCGCCGGAACCGGGGGTTTCTACACCTTC
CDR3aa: CAAGTGGFYTF

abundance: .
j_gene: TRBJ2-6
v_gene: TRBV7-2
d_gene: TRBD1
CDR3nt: TGTGCCAGCAGCGACCGGGACAGGGGTAGATCTGGGGCCAACGTCCTGACTTTC
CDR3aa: CASSDRDRGRSGANVLTF

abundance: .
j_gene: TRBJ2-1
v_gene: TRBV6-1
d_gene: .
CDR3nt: TGTGCCAGCAGTGAATACGGGGGGGACAGGCAGTTCTTC
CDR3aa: CASSEYGGDRQFF

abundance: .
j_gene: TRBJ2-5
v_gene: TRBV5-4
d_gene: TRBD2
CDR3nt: TGTGCCAGCAGCTCCCCCGGACTAGGCTTGGAGACCCAGTACTTC
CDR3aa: CASSSPGLGLETQYF

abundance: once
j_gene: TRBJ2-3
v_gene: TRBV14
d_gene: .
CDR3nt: TGTGCCAGCAGCCAACCCAGGTCCTACACAAGCACAGATACGCAGTATTTT
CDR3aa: CASSQPRSYTSTDTQYF

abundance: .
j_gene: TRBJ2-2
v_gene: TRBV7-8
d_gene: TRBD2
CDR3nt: TGTGCCAGCAGCTTAAATAGCGGGATAAACACCGGGGAGCTGTTTTTT
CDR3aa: CASSLNSGINTGELFF